Each of the 8 T cell receptor beta chains below was sequenced from the same sample in a study of cytomegalovirus exposure and HLA in healthy donors (dated by TCRdb to between 2016 and 2019). Library preparation used the immunoSEQ multiplex PCR assay. In TCRdb, the immuneACCESS table is reduced to in-frame sequences with V and J assigned. These tables do not hold every clone; where another copy was compared, an unresolved V gene accounts for under half, and the others remain unexplained. The table for this sample lists about 160,000 clones; around 92% of them were counted only once. The ten largest make up about 9.4% of the sample. Sequenced material: PBMCs. These receptors all come from a woman aged 18-35 years in good health and CMV-seropositive.

V gene TRBV4-2 combines with J gene TRBJ1-1; D is ambiguous. The V and J ends lost 0 bases and 7 bases respectively, with 12 bases between them. The length of the CDR3 is 14 residues. Per germline, CDR1 LGHNA and CDR2 YNFKEQ. The CDR3 loop is CASSQDSGQFEAFF. The CDR3 DNA reads TGTGCCAGCAGCCAAGATAGCGGGCAGTTTGAAGCTTTCTTT.

With respect to this clone: The same CDR3 can be traced to other DNA sequences in this sample. The rearrangement links TRBV7-9 to TRBJ1-1; D gene uncertain. CDR1 SEHNR and CDR2 FQNEAQ come from the germline V gene (reference sequence). The CDR3 has 12 residues. The V end was cut by 11 bases, the J end by 1 base, with 11 bases between. CDR3 loop: CASLGENTEAFF. In DNA, the CDR3 is TGTGCCTCATTGGGAGAGAACACTGAAGCTTTCTTT.

The rearrangement joins TRBV7-6 to TRBJ2-7; TRBD2 is a possible D gene (5 bases). Germline V gene lookup returns CDR1 SGHVS and CDR2 FNYEAQ. V was shortened by 3 bases and J by 3 bases, with 12 bases between the two germline ends. The CDR3 runs 14 residues. As DNA, the CDR3 is TGTGCCAGCAGCTTTTCTCCGGGATTCTACGAGCAGTACTTC. It is translated as CASSFSPGFYEQYF.

This chain links TRBV18 with TRBJ1-5, with D possibly TRBD1 on 5 matching bases. The V end lost 2 bases, the J end lost 0 bases, and 11 bases lay between the germline ends. CDR1 is KGHSH and CDR2 is LQKENI in the germline V gene. The CDR3 is 16 amino acids. As DNA, the CDR3 is TGTGCCAGCTCACCAACGACAGTAGCTAGCAATCAGCCCCAGCATTTT. It translates to CASSPTTVASNQPQHF.

The chain uses TRBV11-3 and TRBJ1-2, with 8 bases lining up with TRBD1. Germline V gene sequence: CDR1 SGHNT, CDR2 YENEEA. This CDR3 has 14 residues. V was pared by 4 bases and J by 2 bases, with 3 bases of the junction left unmatched. This CDR3 reads CASSSRQGNYGYTF. In DNA, the CDR3 is TGTGCCAGCAGCTCGAGACAGGGGAACTATGGCTACACCTTC.

This clone came up once. The rearrangement uses TRBV4-1 and TRBJ2-3; 8 bases fit TRBD1. The CDR3 has 17 residues. Losses at the gene ends were 4 bases for V and 2 bases for J; bases not matched to a gene: 11. CDR1 and CDR2 (germline): MGHRA, YSYEKL. In DNA form, the CDR3 reads TGCGCCAGCAGCCCGAAATTGGACAGGGCCTACACAGATACGCAGTATTTT. Amino acid sequence: CASSPKLDRAYTDTQYF.

The chain links TRBV10-3 to TRBJ1-1; the match to TRBD1 covers 9 bases. Trimming took 0 bases from V and 1 from J; bases not matched to a gene: 3. The CDR3 covers 16 residues. The V gene's germline CDR1 is ENHRY and CDR2 SYGVKD. The CDR3 sequence: CAISESGGQGNTEAFF. In DNA, the CDR3 is TGTGCCATCAGTGAGTCGGGGGGACAGGGGAACACTGAAGCTTTCTTT.

The V and J genes are TRBV6-5 and TRBJ2-1; 9 bases match TRBD1. CDR1 MNHEY and CDR2 SVGAGI come from the germline V gene. Trimming at V came to 5 bases and at J to 6 bases, leaving 5 bases not matched to a gene. The CDR3 runs 14 residues. The DNA for the CDR3 is TGTGCCAGCAGTATCGGGACAGGGACCAATGAGCAGTTCTTC. Its translation: CASSIGTGTNEQFF.